The 31 T cell receptor beta chains below come from one sample, sequenced in a study of blood T cell repertoires in COVID-19. Repertoires were generated with immunoSEQ multiplex PCR, while TCRdb's copy carries only in-frame clones and drops some. The data contain a few hundred thousand clones, 85% to 90% of them seen just once; the ten biggest clones take up about 1.7%. Source material: PBMCs or T cells enriched from blood (not recorded which). The receptor set was obtained from a middle-aged woman who had recovered from COVID-19.

The rearrangement uses TRBV7-8 and TRBJ1-4; no clear D. Germline-derived CDR1 and CDR2 are SGHVS and FQNEAQ. V was pared by 0 bases and J by 12 bases, with 17 bases between. The length of the CDR3 is 15 residues. CDR3 DNA: TGTGCCAGCAGCTTAGCACCACTGACACCGAATGAACTGTTTTTT. The encoded protein is CASSLAPLTPNELFF.

This clone was seen just once. The chain couples TRBV3-1 (or the pseudogene TRBV3-2) to TRBJ2-5; D is uncertain. V was shortened by 2 bases and J by 5 bases, with 24 bases between the two germline ends. This CDR3 region has 18 residues. CDR1 is LGHDT, CDR2 YNNKEL, per germline (reference sequence). CDR3: CASSQTSNLAGVLETQYF. CDR3 nucleotides: TGTGCCAGCAGCCAAACTTCGAACCTCGCCGGAGTATTGGAGACCCAGTACTTC.

This chain joins TRBV27 and TRBJ2-2; 10 nucleotides agree with TRBD2. Germline assignment: CDR1 MNHEY and CDR2 SMNVEV (reference sequence). Trimming cost V 3 bases and J 2 bases; bases outside gene matches: 3. The CDR3 spans 16 residues. The CDR3 DNA reads as TGTGCCAGCAGTTTGGGACTAGCGTTTAACACCGGGGAGCTGTTTTTT. Its protein is CASSLGLAFNTGELFF.

The CDR3 DNA sequence: TGTGCCAGCAGCCGTTCTGGAAACACCATATATTTT. Translating gives CASSRSGNTIYF. This chain uses TRBV11-3 with TRBJ1-3; no reliable D call. This CDR3 region has 12 residues. CDR1 and CDR2 (germline): SGHNT, YENEEA. V gave up 5 bases and J gave up 1 base, with 3 bases separating them.

The J gene is TRBJ2-7, the V gene TRBV7-2, with TRBD1 matching 7 bases. This CDR3 has 15 amino acids. Germline CDR1 reads SGHTA; CDR2 reads FQGNSA. V lost 5 bases to trimming and J lost 3 bases; unmatched junction nucleotides: 10. The CDR3 spells CASSLTGTAIYEQYF. For the CDR3, the DNA is TGTGCCAGCAGCCTCACCGGGACAGCGATCTACGAGCAGTACTTC.

This clone was seen more than once but under ten times. Other DNA sequences in this specimen translate into the identical CDR3. J is TRBJ1-2 and V is TRBV5-6; possible D gene TRBD1, 5 bases. Trimming took 0 bases from V and 5 from J, leaving 8 bases between them. CDR3 length: 13 residues. CDR1 and CDR2 (germline): SGHDT, YYEEEE. CDR3 sequence (DNA): TGTGCCAGCAGCTTGGGCAGGGCATATGGCTACACCTTC. Protein sequence: CASSLGRAYGYTF.

The V call is TRBV5-1, the J call TRBJ2-3; TRBD2 matches 8 bases. Per germline, CDR1 SGHRS and CDR2 YFSETQ. With 7 bases clipped from V and 5 bases from J, the junction kept 9 bases outside the gene matches. This CDR3 is 14 amino acids long. The CDR3 reads CASGGTRSIDTQYF. The CDR3 DNA is TGCGCCAGCGGGGGGACTAGGTCTATAGATACGCAGTATTTT.

This sequence joins TRBV5-1 and TRBJ2-7; tentative D call: TRBD1 (6 bases). The CDR3 length is 14 residues. Germline loops: CDR1 SGHRS, CDR2 YFSETQ. V shed 6 bases and J shed 6 bases, with 19 bases lying between them. CDR3 loop: CASNSGTSGIEQYF. CDR3 in DNA: TGCGCCAGCAACTCCGGGACAAGCGGCATCGAGCAGTACTTC.

The rearrangement uses TRBV18 and TRBJ1-1, with a tentative D call TRBD1 (6 bases). Germline CDR1 reads KGHSH; CDR2 reads LQKENI. The length of the CDR3 is 16 residues. V was cut by 3 bases and J by 1 base, with 15 bases left in between. Written as DNA, the CDR3 is TGTGCCAGCTCACCGCGAAAAGGGGGGGAGAACACTGAAGCTTTCTTT. Translated, it gives CASSPRKGGENTEAFF.

The V call is TRBV7-2, the J call TRBJ2-7, with 10 bases aligning to TRBD1. V dropped 6 bases and J dropped 4; count of bases not matched to a gene: 6. The CDR3 is 14 amino acids. Germline V lookup: CDR1 SGHTA, CDR2 FQGNSA. The CDR3 nucleotides are TGTGCCAGCAGGGCTGACAGGGGGCGGTACGAGCAGTACTTC. Its translation: CASRADRGRYEQYF.

This sequence joins TRBV11-3 and TRBJ1-6; TRBD1 matches 7 bases. This CDR3 is built from 15 residues. Losses at the gene ends were 3 bases for V and 9 bases for J; bases not matched to a gene: 8. Germline-derived CDR1 and CDR2 are SGHNT and YENEEA. The chain's CDR3 is CASSFSGTVFSPLHF. CDR3 nucleotide sequence: TGTGCCAGCAGCTTTTCCGGGACAGTATTTTCACCCCTCCACTTT.

This clone has just a few counts. The chain uses TRBV7-9 and TRBJ1-1; TRBD1 is a possible D gene (5 bases). Germline values: CDR1 SEHNR, CDR2 FQNEAQ (reference sequence). Trimming took off 5 bases at V and 4 bases at J, with 14 bases between the two ends. This CDR3 spans 14 amino acids. CDR3 coding DNA: TGTGCCAGCAGCCCCGGACGCGGGGCCACTGAAGCTTTCTTT. This gives the protein CASSPGRGATEAFF.

Here the CDR3 reads CASSRGQVTYTDTQYF. The CDR3 coding sequence is TGCGCCAGCAGCCGCGGACAGGTGACGTACACAGATACGCAGTATTTT. The rearrangement uses TRBV5-1 and TRBJ2-3, with 7 bases matching TRBD1. CDR1 and CDR2 (germline): SGHRS, YFSETQ. The CDR3 has 16 amino acids. J lost 2 bases, V lost 4 bases, and 10 bases had no gene match. Full variable domain (remainder filled in from reference TRBV5-1 and TRBJ2-3): KAGVTQTPRYLIKTRGQQVTLSCSPISGHRSVSWYQQTPGQGLQFLFEYFSETQRNKGNFPGRFSGRQFSNSRSEMNVSTLELGDSALYLCASSRGQVTYTDTQYFGPGTRLTVL.

The rearrangement joins TRBV29-1 to TRBJ1-1, with 7 nucleotides matching TRBD1. Germline CDR1 and CDR2: SQVTM and ANQGSEA. CDR3 length: 12 amino acids. The V gene end was trimmed by 4 bases and the J gene end by 5 bases; junction bases not matched to a gene: 4. The CDR3 is CSVGAGGTEAFF. The CDR3 DNA is TGCAGCGTTGGGGCAGGGGGTACTGAAGCTTTCTTT.

The chain recombines TRBV7-2 with TRBJ2-7; 8 positions agree with TRBD2. CDR1 and CDR2 from the germline V gene are SGHTA and FQGNSA. This CDR3 is built from 17 residues. V shed 1 base and J 2 bases; nucleotides not matched to a gene: 10. The CDR3 coding sequence is TGTGCCAGCAGCTTAGTTGGTAGCGGGACCTCGCCCTACGAGCAGTACTTC. Encoded protein: CASSLVGSGTSPYEQYF.

This chain links TRBV3-1 (or the pseudogene TRBV3-2) with TRBJ2-3; 14 bases fit TRBD2. The CDR3 has 17 residues. Germline V gene data show CDR1 as LGHDT and CDR2 as YNNKEL (reference sequence). The V gene end was trimmed by 4 bases and the J gene end by 7 bases; junction bases not matched to a gene: 10. CDR3 in DNA: TGTGCCAGCAGCCTAATCGGGACTAGCGGGAGTCTGTATACGCAGTATTTT. It specifies CASSLIGTSGSLYTQYF.

This sequence joins TRBV5-6 and TRBJ2-1; 9 nucleotides agree with TRBD2. V shed 4 bases, J shed 3 bases, and the junction held 5 bases outside the gene matches. The germline V gene has CDR1 SGHDT and CDR2 YYEEEE. This CDR3 has 15 amino acids. As DNA, the CDR3 is TGTGCCAGCAGCGCCCTAGCGGGGAGCTACAATGAGCAGTTCTTC. Amino acids: CASSALAGSYNEQFF. Full variable domain (outside the CDR3, taken from reference TRBV5-6 and TRBJ2-1): DAGVTQSPTHLIKTRGQQVTLRCSPKSGHDTVSWYQQALGQGPQFIFQYYEEEERQRGNFPDRFSGHQFPNYSSELNVNALLLGDSALYLCASSALAGSYNEQFFGPGTRLTVL.

The chain uses TRBV5-6 and TRBJ2-7; 7 bases agree with TRBD1. There are 14 residues in the CDR3. Per the germline V gene, CDR1 is SGHDT and CDR2 is YYEEEE. Trimming cost V 9 bases and J 4 bases; bases outside gene matches: 13. CDR3 amino acids: CATAEQGSAYEQYF. In nucleotides, the CDR3 is TGTGCCACCGCTGAACAGGGGTCGGCTTACGAGCAGTACTTC.

This clone was recorded a few times. This chain links TRBV19 with TRBJ2-7; 7 bases are shared with TRBD1. After removal of 8 bases from V and 2 bases from J, the junction contained 9 bases not matched to a gene. Germline assignment: CDR1 LNHDA and CDR2 SQIVND (reference sequence). The CDR3 loop spans 14 amino acids. The CDR3 loop is CASQSTGKPYEQYF. Here the CDR3 DNA reads TGTGCCAGTCAGTCGACAGGGAAACCCTACGAGCAGTACTTC. Full variable domain (remainder filled in from reference TRBV19 and TRBJ2-7): DGGITQSPKYLFRKEGQNVTLSCEQNLNHDAMYWYRQDPGQGLRLIYYSQIVNDFQKGDIAEGYSVSREKKESFPLTVTSAQKNPTAFYLCASQSTGKPYEQYFGPGTRLTVT.

The chain employs TRBV6-6 and TRBJ2-5; 7 bases map to TRBD2. The CDR3 runs to 15 residues. Germline trimming cut 3 bases from V and 5 bases from J; bases unmatched to any gene: 9. Germline CDR1 MNHNY, CDR2 SVGAGI (reference sequence). The CDR3 DNA reads as TGTGCCAGCAGTTATGGAGGGAGGGCCGGGGAGACCCAGTACTTC. The encoded protein is CASSYGGRAGETQYF.

The chain's CDR3 is CASRRQGDGYTF. In DNA form, the CDR3 reads TGCGCCAGCAGAAGACAGGGGGATGGCTACACCTTC. This chain uses TRBV5-1 with TRBJ1-2; TRBD1 matches 9 bases. Germline CDR1 SGHRS, CDR2 YFSETQ. V lost 5 bases, J lost 6 bases, and 2 bases stayed unmatched. The CDR3 totals 12 residues.

This clone appeared a single time. The V gene is TRBV19, the J gene TRBJ1-1; D perhaps matches TRBD1 (5 bases). The V gene lost 2 bases and the J gene lost 3 bases, with 10 bases spanning the gap. Germline V gene data show CDR1 as LNHDA and CDR2 as SQIVND (reference sequence). This CDR3 has 14 amino acids. The CDR3 nucleotides read TGTGCCAGTAGTATACAAGGGGAGGACACTGAAGCTTTCTTT. Protein sequence: CASSIQGEDTEAFF.

The chain joins TRBV6-1 to TRBJ1-1; tentative D call: TRBD1 (6 bases). The V gene lost 4 bases and the J gene lost 2 bases, with 17 bases spanning the gap. CDR3 size: 16 residues. Germline V gene data show CDR1 as MNHNS and CDR2 as SASEGT. CDR3 DNA sequence: TGTGCCAGCAGTGGTGTCCTCCAGGGGCCTAACACTGAAGCTTTCTTT. Translated: CASSGVLQGPNTEAFF.

The chain employs TRBV18 and TRBJ1-2; possibly TRBD1 for D (5 bases). This CDR3 has 13 residues. Germline loops: CDR1 KGHSH, CDR2 LQKENI. V was shortened by 2 bases and J by 6 bases, with 10 bases between the two germline ends. The CDR3 DNA follows: TGTGCCAGCTCACCAAGGAGGGGTGATGGCTACACCTTC. Its translation: CASSPRRGDGYTF. Filled out from reference TRBV18 and TRBJ1-2, the complete variable domain reads NAGVMQNPRHLVRRRGQEARLRCSPMKGHSHVYWYRQLPEEGLKFMVYLQKENIIDESGMPKERFSAEFPKEGPSILRIQQVVRGDSAAYFCASSPRRGDGYTFGSGTRLTVV.

The chain couples TRBV29-1 to TRBJ1-1, with TRBD1 matching over 7 bases. This CDR3 is 13 amino acids long. CDR1 is SQVTM, CDR2 ANQGSEA, per germline. The J segment lost 1 base and the V segment lost 6 bases, leaving 5 bases of the junction unmatched. The CDR3 DNA reads TGCAGCGTAAACAGGGGATCGAACACTGAAGCTTTCTTT. This encodes CSVNRGSNTEAFF.

The table lists this clone with a few counts. V gene TRBV7-9 combines with J gene TRBJ2-2; D is undetermined. Germline V gene lookup returns CDR1 SEHNR and CDR2 FQNEAQ (reference sequence). This CDR3 has 12 amino acids. The germline V and J ends were trimmed by 5 bases and 4 bases, with 5 bases remaining between them. CDR3 protein: CASSLSTGELFF. In DNA, the CDR3 is TGTGCCAGCAGCCTATCCACCGGGGAGCTGTTTTTT.

Here the CDR3 reads CASQRFRASEQYF. The DNA of the CDR3 is TGTGCCAGTCAAAGGTTCCGCGCTAGTGAGCAGTACTTC. The chain recombines TRBV27 with TRBJ2-7; D is undetermined. This CDR3 is 13 amino acids long. Per germline, CDR1 MNHEY and CDR2 SMNVEV (reference sequence). Trimming cost V 9 bases and J 7 bases, with 19 bases left between them.

This clone has just one count. The chain couples TRBV9 to TRBJ2-7; possibly TRBD1 for D (5 bases). Deletions cut 0 bases from V and 2 bases from J, with 12 bases between. Germline V CDR1 and CDR2: SGDLS, YYNGEE. The CDR3 contains 15 residues. The CDR3 sequence: CASSVGAGPPYEQYF. In DNA, the CDR3 is TGTGCCAGCAGCGTAGGGGCAGGGCCCCCCTACGAGCAGTACTTC.

The chain combines TRBV2 with TRBJ1-2; the match to TRBD1 covers 7 bases. Looked up from germline, CDR1 is SNHLY and CDR2 is FYNNEI. The length of the CDR3 is 15 residues. The V gene end was trimmed by 8 bases and the J gene end by 7 bases; junction bases not matched to a gene: 16. This CDR3 is CASLSAPTGYGGYTF. The CDR3 DNA follows: TGTGCCAGCTTGAGCGCGCCGACAGGGTATGGTGGCTACACCTTC.

The chain joins TRBV7-2 to TRBJ1-4, with D possibly being TRBD1 (6 bases). Per the germline V gene, CDR1 is SGHTA and CDR2 is FQGNSA. V was pared by 2 bases and J by 7 bases, with 14 bases between. The CDR3 covers 15 residues. As DNA, the CDR3 is TGTGCCAGCAGCTTACTGGGACCGACAGGTGAAAAACTGTTTTTT. Its translation: CASSLLGPTGEKLFF.

V usage is TRBV19 and J usage is TRBJ1-2, with D maybe TRBD1 (6 bases). CDR3 length equals 15 residues. Germline CDR1 and CDR2: LNHDA and SQIVND (reference sequence). Deletions cut 1 base from V and 7 bases from J, with 16 bases between. The DNA of the CDR3 is TGTGCCAGTAGTATAGCGGGGCAGGGGATGCGTGGCTACACCTTC. Its translation is CASSIAGQGMRGYTF.